This paragraph covers one T cell receptor (beta chain) sequence. As yet, its antigen is unknown. Given a much more abundant clone one base away, this may be a read error. The CDR3 loop spans 14 amino acids. V lost 2 bases, J lost 4 bases, and 10 bases lay in between. Looked up from germline, CDR1 is SGHTS and CDR2 is YDEGEE. The data are from a study of T cell repertoires in cytomegalovirus infection. Study information: CMV epitopes, recently identified HLA-C-restricted and well-studied HLA-B-restricted, were used. Public TCR beta signatures provided an indication of both CMV infection and a matching HLA type. General study points: Carriers of CMV and the relevant HLA type were discriminated by public TCR beta frequency. The response measured ex vivo was dominated by TCR beta clonotypes (HLA-C-restricted and CMV-specific).

TCRdb reprocessed the reads with MiXCR, giving one entry per CDR3 protein. Of hundreds of thousands of distinct CDR3 sequences listed, around 30% are singletons. The chain employs TRBV5-8 and TRBJ1-5; D unresolved. The sequencing used cultured CD8+ T cells from PBMCs, collected from culture after CMV antigen stimulation. The clonotype originates from a human donor in good health (CMV status not recorded). Some clones in this sample may be carry-over from other donors' samples. The DNA of the CDR3 is TGTGCCAGCAGCTTCATACGGACTAATCAGCCCCAGCATTTT. This sequence encodes CASSFIRTNQPQHF.